This T cell receptor beta chain was identified during a study of blood T cell repertoires in COVID-19. Original data processing: Researchers report that nucleated cell counts were estimated from reference gene primer amplification. Assay used: immunoSEQ multiplex PCR; TCRdb lists only in-frame clones, some missing. That table furnishes V, J and clone size, whereas the DNA furnished D and trimming. In the table there are 80,000 to 95,000 clones, approximately 79% of which are singletons. V gave up 5 bases and J gave up 5 bases, with 13 bases separating them. Germline V gene sequence: CDR1 ENHRY, CDR2 SYGVKD. This CDR3 contains 13 residues.

The receptor's source is a woman older than 75 with active or convalescent COVID-19. The J gene is TRBJ2-7, the V gene TRBV10-3; a weak D match, TRBD2 (6 bases). What was sequenced was peripheral blood. The CDR3 loop reads CAISRESVDEQYF. For the CDR3, the DNA is TGTGCCATCAGTCGGGAGAGTGTCGACGAGCAGTACTTC.